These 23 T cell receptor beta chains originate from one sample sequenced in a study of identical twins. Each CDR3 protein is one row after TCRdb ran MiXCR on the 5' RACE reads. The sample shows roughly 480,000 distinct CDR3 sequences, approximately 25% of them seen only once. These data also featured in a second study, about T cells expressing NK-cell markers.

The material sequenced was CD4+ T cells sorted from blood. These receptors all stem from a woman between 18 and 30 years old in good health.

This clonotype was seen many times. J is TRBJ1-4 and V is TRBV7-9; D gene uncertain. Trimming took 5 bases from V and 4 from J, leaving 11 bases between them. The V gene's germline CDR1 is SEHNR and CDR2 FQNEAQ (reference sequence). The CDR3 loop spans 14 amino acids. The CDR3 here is CASSINLVNEKLFF. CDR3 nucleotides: TGTGCCAGCAGCATTAATCTGGTTAATGAAAAACTGTTTTTT.

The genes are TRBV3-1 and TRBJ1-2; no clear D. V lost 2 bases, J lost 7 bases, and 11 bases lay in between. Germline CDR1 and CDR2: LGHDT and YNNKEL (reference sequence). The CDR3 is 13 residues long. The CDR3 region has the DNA TGTGCCAGCAGCCAACCCCCCGGCTCTGGCTACACCTTC. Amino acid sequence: CASSQPPGSGYTF.

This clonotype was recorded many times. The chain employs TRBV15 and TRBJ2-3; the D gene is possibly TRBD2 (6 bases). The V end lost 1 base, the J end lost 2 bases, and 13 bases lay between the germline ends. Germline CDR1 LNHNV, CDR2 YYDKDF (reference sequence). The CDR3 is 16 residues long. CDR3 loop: CATSRGASEDTDTQYF. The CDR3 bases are TGTGCCACCAGCAGAGGGGCTAGCGAGGACACAGATACGCAGTATTTT.

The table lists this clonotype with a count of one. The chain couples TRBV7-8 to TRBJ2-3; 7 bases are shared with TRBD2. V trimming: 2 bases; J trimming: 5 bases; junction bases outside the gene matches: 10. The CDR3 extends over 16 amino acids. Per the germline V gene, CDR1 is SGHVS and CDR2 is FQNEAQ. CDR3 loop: CASSLTLAARQDTQYF. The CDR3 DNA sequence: TGTGCCAGCAGCTTAACGCTAGCGGCCCGCCAAGATACGCAGTATTTT.

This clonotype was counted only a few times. In DNA, the CDR3 is TGTGCCATCAGTGAGAAGAGTGGGACTCAGTCCTACGAGCAGTACTTC. Protein product: CAISEKSGTQSYEQYF. This chain joins TRBV10-3 and TRBJ2-7, with D tentatively TRBD2 (6 bases). Germline-derived CDR1 and CDR2 are ENHRY and SYGVKD. This CDR3 has 16 amino acids. V was shortened by 2 bases and J by 1 base, with 15 bases between the two germline ends.

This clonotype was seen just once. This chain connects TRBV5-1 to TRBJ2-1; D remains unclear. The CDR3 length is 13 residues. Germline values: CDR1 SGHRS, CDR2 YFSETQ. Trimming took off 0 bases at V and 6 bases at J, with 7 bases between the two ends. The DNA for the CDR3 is TGCGCCAGCAGCTTGGTGCCTACCAATGAGCAGTTCTTC. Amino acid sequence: CASSLVPTNEQFF.

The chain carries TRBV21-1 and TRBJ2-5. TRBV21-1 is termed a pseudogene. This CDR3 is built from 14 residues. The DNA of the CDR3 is TGTGCCAGCAGCACTTCCGGGAACAAAGAGACCCAGTACTTC. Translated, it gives CASSTSGNKETQYF.

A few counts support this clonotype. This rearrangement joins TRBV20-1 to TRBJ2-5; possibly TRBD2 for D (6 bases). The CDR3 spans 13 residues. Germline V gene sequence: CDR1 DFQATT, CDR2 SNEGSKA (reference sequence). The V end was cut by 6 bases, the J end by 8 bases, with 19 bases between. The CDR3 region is CSAQSPPLATQYF. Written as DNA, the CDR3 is TGCAGTGCCCAGAGCCCCCCACTAGCCACCCAGTACTTC.

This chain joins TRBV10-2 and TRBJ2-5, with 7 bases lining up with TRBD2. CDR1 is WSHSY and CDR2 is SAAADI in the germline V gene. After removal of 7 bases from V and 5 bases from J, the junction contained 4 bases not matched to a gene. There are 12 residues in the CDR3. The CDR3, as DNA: TGCGCCAGCACCCGGACTAGTGAGACCCAGTACTTC. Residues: CASTRTSETQYF.

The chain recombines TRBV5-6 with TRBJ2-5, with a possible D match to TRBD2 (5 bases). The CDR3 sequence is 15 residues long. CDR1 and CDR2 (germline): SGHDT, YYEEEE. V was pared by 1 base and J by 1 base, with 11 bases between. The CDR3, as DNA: TGTGCCAGCAGCTTGCGGGGAACGGGCCAAGAGACCCAGTACTTC. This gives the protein CASSLRGTGQETQYF. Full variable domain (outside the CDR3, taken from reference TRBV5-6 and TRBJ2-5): DAGVTQSPTHLIKTRGQQVTLRCSPKSGHDTVSWYQQALGQGPQFIFQYYEEEERQRGNFPDRFSGHQFPNYSSELNVNALLLGDSALYLCASSLRGTGQETQYFGPGTRLLVL.

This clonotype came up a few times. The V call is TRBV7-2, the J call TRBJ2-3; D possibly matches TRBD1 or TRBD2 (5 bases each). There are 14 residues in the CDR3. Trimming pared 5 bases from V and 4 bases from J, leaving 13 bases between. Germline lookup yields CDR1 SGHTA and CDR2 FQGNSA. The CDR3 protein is CASSPGAFADTQYF. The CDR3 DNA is TGTGCCAGCAGCCCCGGGGCCTTCGCAGATACGCAGTATTTT.

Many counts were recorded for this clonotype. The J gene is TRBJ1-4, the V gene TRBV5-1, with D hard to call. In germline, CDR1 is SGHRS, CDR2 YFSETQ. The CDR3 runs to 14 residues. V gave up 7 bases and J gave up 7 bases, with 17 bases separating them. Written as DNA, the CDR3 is TGCGCCAGCTCCCGAGAGGCCCGAAGTGAAAAACTGTTTTTT. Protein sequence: CASSREARSEKLFF.

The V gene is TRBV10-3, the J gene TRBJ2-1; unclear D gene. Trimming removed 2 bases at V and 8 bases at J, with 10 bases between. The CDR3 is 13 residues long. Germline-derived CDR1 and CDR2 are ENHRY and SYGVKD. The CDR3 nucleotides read TGTGCCATCAGTGAGGGACCTCTCTATGAGCAGTTCTTC. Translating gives CAISEGPLYEQFF.

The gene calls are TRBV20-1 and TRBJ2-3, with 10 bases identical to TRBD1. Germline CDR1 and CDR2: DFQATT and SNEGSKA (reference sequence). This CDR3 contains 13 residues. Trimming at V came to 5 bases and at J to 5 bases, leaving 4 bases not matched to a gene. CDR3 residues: CSAGQGEQDTQYF. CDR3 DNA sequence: TGCAGTGCTGGACAGGGGGAACAAGATACGCAGTATTTT.

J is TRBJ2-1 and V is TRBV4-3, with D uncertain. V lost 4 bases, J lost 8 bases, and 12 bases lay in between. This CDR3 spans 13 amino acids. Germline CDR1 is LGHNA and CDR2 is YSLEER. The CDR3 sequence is CASSRASVDEQFF. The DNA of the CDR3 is TGCGCCAGCAGCCGAGCCTCAGTTGATGAGCAGTTCTTC.

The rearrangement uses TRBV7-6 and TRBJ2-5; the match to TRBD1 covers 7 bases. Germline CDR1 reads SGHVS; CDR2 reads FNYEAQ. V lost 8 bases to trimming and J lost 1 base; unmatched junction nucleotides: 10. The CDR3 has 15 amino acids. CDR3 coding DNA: TGTGCCAGCCAACTGACAGGGACAACCCAAGAGACCCAGTACTTC. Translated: CASQLTGTTQETQYF. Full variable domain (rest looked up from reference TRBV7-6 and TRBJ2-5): GAGVSQSPRYKVTKRGQDVALRCDPISGHVSLYWYRQALGQGPEFLTYFNYEAQQDKSGLPNDRFSAERPEGSISTLTIQRTEQRDSAMYRCASQLTGTTQETQYFGPGTRLLVL.

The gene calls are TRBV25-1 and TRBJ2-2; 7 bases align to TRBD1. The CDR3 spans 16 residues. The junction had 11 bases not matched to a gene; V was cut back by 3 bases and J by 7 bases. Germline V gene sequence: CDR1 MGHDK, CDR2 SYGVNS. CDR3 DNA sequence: TGTGCCAGCAGTGATCGGACAGGCGGTGGTATCGGGGAGCTGTTTTTT. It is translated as CASSDRTGGGIGELFF.

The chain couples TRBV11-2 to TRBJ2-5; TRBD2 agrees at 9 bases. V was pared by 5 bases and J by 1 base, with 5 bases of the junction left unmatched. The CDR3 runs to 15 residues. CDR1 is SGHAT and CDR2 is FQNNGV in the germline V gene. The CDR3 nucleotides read TGTGCCAGCAGCCAATATAGCGGGGGCCAAGAGACCCAGTACTTC. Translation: CASSQYSGGQETQYF.

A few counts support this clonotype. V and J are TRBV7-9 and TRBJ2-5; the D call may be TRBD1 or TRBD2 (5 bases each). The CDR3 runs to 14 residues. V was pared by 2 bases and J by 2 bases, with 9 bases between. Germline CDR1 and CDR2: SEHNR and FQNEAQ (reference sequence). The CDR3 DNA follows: TGTGCCAGCAGCTTAATGGGGACGCAAGAGACCCAGTACTTC. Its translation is CASSLMGTQETQYF.

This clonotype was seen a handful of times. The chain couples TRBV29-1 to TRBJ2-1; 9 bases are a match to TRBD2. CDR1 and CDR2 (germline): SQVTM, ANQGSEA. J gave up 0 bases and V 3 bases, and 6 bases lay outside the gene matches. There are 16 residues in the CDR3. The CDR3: CSVDWVAGASYNEQFF. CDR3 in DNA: TGCAGCGTTGACTGGGTAGCGGGGGCCTCCTACAATGAGCAGTTCTTC.

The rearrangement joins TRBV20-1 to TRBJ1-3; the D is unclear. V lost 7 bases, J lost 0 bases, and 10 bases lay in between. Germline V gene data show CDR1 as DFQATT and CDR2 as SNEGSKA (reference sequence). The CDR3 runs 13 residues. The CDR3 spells CSVQLSSGNTIYF. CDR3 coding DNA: TGCAGTGTTCAGCTAAGCTCTGGAAACACCATATATTTT.

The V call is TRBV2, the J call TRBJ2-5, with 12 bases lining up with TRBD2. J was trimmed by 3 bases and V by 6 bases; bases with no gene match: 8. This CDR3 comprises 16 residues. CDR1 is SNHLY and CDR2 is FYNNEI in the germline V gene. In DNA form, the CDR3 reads TGTGCCAGCAGCCGAATGACTAGCGGGGGCGAAGAGACCCAGTACTTC. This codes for CASSRMTSGGEETQYF.

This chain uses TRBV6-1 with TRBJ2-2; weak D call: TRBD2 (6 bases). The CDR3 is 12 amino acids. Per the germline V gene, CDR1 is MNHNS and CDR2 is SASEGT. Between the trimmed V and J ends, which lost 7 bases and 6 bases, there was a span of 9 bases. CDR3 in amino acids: CASNGEAGELFF. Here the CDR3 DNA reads TGTGCCAGCAACGGGGAGGCCGGGGAGCTGTTTTTT.